The 28 T cell receptor beta chains reported below all come from one sample, sequenced in a study of blood T cell repertoires in COVID-19. Sequencing used immunoSEQ multiplex PCR; TCRdb keeps in-frame clones, though not all of them. This sample has approximately 190,000 clones, with roughly 87% found just once. The sample comprised peripheral blood. The source of these receptors is a woman aged 55-69 years with COVID-19, enrolled during active disease.

This clone was observed a single time. In DNA, the CDR3 is TGTGCCAGCAGCCAGACAGACCCTAATGAAAAACTGTTTTTT. It codes for CASSQTDPNEKLFF. The chain is built from TRBV6-6 and TRBJ1-4, with a possible D match to TRBD1 (5 bases). V lost 6 bases to trimming and J lost 3 bases, with 11 bases between them. This CDR3 contains 14 residues. Germline CDR1 reads MNHNY; CDR2 reads SVGAGI (reference sequence).

The chain joins TRBV7-2 to TRBJ1-1; TRBD1 matches 9 bases. V was clipped by 5 bases and J by 6 bases; unmatched bases: 7. Germline assignment: CDR1 SGHTA and CDR2 FQGNSA. The CDR3 runs to 14 residues. CDR3 residues: CASSTQGASPEAFF. The CDR3 DNA is TGTGCCAGCAGCACACAGGGGGCCAGCCCTGAAGCTTTCTTT.

The J gene is TRBJ2-3, the V gene TRBV4-3, with 11 bases identical to TRBD2. Germline V gives CDR1 LGHNA, CDR2 YSLEER. The trim removed 3 bases at V and 0 bases at J, leaving 11 bases unmatched. The CDR3 covers 19 residues. This CDR3 is CASSHHLTSGVASTDTQYF. As DNA, the CDR3 is TGCGCCAGCAGCCATCACTTGACTAGCGGGGTCGCTAGCACAGATACGCAGTATTTT.

The gene calls are TRBV10-3 and TRBJ2-2; 12 nucleotides line up with TRBD2. The ends lost 0 bases at V and 7 bases at J; junction bases unmatched: 15. The CDR3 sequence is 20 residues long. Germline CDR1 is ENHRY and CDR2 is SYGVKD. The DNA for the CDR3 is TGTGCCATCAGTGAGTCTCGGGTGGGGACTAGCGGGTCCCAAGACGGGGAGCTGTTTTTT. Protein product: CAISESRVGTSGSQDGELFF.

V gene TRBV5-4 combines with J gene TRBJ2-3; D perhaps matches TRBD1 (7 bases). Trimming pared 4 bases from V and 0 bases from J, leaving 15 bases between. This CDR3 has 16 residues. CDR1 and CDR2 from the germline V gene are SGHNT and YYREEE (reference sequence). The DNA of the CDR3 is TGTGCCAGCAGCCTCAGGGGGGTTTCTAGCACAGATACGCAGTATTTT. Translated: CASSLRGVSSTDTQYF.

In this sample, this clone turned up a few times. The chain recombines TRBV30 with TRBJ2-1, with 7 bases aligning to TRBD2. V shed 7 bases, J shed 5 bases, and the junction held 14 bases outside the gene matches. The CDR3 extends over 15 amino acids. Germline V gene lookup returns CDR1 GTSNPN and CDR2 SVGIG (reference sequence). The CDR3 spells CASQLKRGPNNEQFF. CDR3 in DNA: TGTGCCTCACAACTCAAGCGGGGCCCAAACAATGAGCAGTTCTTC.

V usage is TRBV27 and J usage is TRBJ1-2, with D possibly TRBD1 on 5 matching bases. Germline CDR1 and CDR2: MNHEY and SMNVEV (reference sequence). This CDR3 comprises 14 residues. Between the trimmed V and J ends, which lost 2 bases and 4 bases, there was a span of 11 bases. The CDR3 bases are TGTGCCAGCAGTTTAATCGCAGGGATCTATGGCTACACCTTC. This encodes CASSLIAGIYGYTF.

The gene calls are TRBV28 and TRBJ1-2; possibly TRBD1 for D (6 bases). CDR1 is MDHEN and CDR2 is SYDVKM in the germline V gene. CDR3 size: 16 residues. Deletions cut 3 bases from V and 1 base from J, with 15 bases between. The CDR3 region is CASSLGVDRSNYGYTF. CDR3 in DNA: TGTGCCAGCAGTTTGGGTGTCGACAGGAGTAACTATGGCTACACCTTC.

This sequence joins TRBV5-5 and TRBJ1-2; 8 positions agree with TRBD1. Trimming at V came to 4 bases and at J to 5 bases, leaving 4 bases not matched to a gene. CDR3 size: 13 residues. Looked up from germline, CDR1 is SGHKS and CDR2 is YYEKEE (reference sequence). CDR3 nucleotide sequence: TGTGCCAGCAGCCCAGGGGGCGGATATGGCTACACCTTC. Translated: CASSPGGGYGYTF.

The chain uses TRBV19 and TRBJ2-3; D is ambiguous. There are 14 residues in the CDR3. Germline V gene data show CDR1 as LNHDA and CDR2 as SQIVND (reference sequence). V lost 4 bases, J lost 1 base, and 9 bases lay in between. DNA for the CDR3: TGTGCCAGTAGTAACCTAATTCGCACAGATACGCAGTATTTT. Its protein is CASSNLIRTDTQYF.

V is TRBV10-3 and J is TRBJ2-2; 11 bases match TRBD2. Looked up from germline, CDR1 is ENHRY and CDR2 is SYGVKD. This CDR3 spans 14 amino acids. V lost 7 bases and J lost 5; bases outside the gene matches: 3. CDR3 DNA: TGTGCCATCAAAGGACTAGCGGGTACCGGGGAGCTGTTTTTT. Translating gives CAIKGLAGTGELFF.

This chain uses TRBV7-2 with TRBJ2-7, with 16 bases that match TRBD2. CDR1 SGHTA and CDR2 FQGNSA come from the germline V gene. Germline trimming cut 4 bases from V and 6 bases from J; bases unmatched to any gene: 9. The CDR3 covers 17 residues. The CDR3 spells CASSSPPGLAGGVEQYF. The CDR3 region has the DNA TGTGCCAGCAGCTCCCCGCCGGGACTAGCGGGAGGGGTCGAGCAGTACTTC.

V gene TRBV5-4 combines with J gene TRBJ1-3, with 7 bases lining up with TRBD1. Trimming took 0 bases from V and 2 from J; bases not matched to a gene: 2. Looked up from germline, CDR1 is SGHNT and CDR2 is YYREEE (reference sequence). The CDR3 spans 15 residues. The CDR3 coding sequence is TGTGCCAGCAGCTTGGCCGGGACAGCTGGAAACACCATATATTTT. Translation gives CASSLAGTAGNTIYF.

This clone was seen once. The chain couples TRBV12-3 or TRBV12-4 to TRBJ1-1; no clear D gene. There are 12 residues in the CDR3. V dropped 2 bases and J dropped 3 bases, with 4 bases sitting between them. CDR3 region: CASSLSDTEAFF. The CDR3 DNA reads TGTGCCAGCAGTTTATCGGACACTGAAGCTTTCTTT.

V and J are TRBV28 and TRBJ1-4; weak D call: TRBD1 (5 bases). Germline lookup yields CDR1 MDHEN and CDR2 SYDVKM. Trimming shortened V by 2 bases and J by 5 bases, and 18 bases separated the two germline ends. The CDR3 covers 17 residues. CDR3 in amino acids: CASSLPAARQNNEKLFF. Here the CDR3 DNA reads TGTGCCAGCAGTTTACCCGCGGCGCGACAGAACAATGAAAAACTGTTTTTT.

CDR3 protein: CASSKGSNTGELFF. Here the CDR3 DNA reads TGTGCCAGCAGTAAGGGGTCCAACACCGGGGAGCTGTTTTTT. The chain links TRBV27 to TRBJ2-2; maybe TRBD1 (5 bases). Looked up from germline, CDR1 is MNHEY and CDR2 is SMNVEV (reference sequence). The CDR3 is 14 residues long. V was clipped by 5 bases and J by 2 bases, with 9 bases between them.

This clone was detected only once. CDR3: CASIRDSDLETQYF. The CDR3 bases are TGTGCCAGCATCCGGGACTCAGATCTGGAGACCCAGTACTTC. This rearrangement joins TRBV2 to TRBJ2-5; the D gene is possibly TRBD2 (6 bases). V lost 7 bases and J lost 5, with 17 bases in between. CDR1 SNHLY and CDR2 FYNNEI come from the germline V gene. The CDR3 has 14 amino acids.

The J gene is TRBJ2-5, the V gene TRBV14, with TRBD2 matching over 7 bases. The germline CDR1 and CDR2 sequences are SGHDN and FVKESK. CDR3 length: 15 amino acids. V shed 4 bases, J shed 4 bases, and the junction held 9 bases outside the gene matches. In DNA, the CDR3 is TGTGCCAGCAGCCGGGCCTCAGGGAGGGCAGAGACCCAGTACTTC. It encodes CASSRASGRAETQYF.

This chain links TRBV7-8 with TRBJ1-2; no clear D gene. Trimming took off 4 bases at V and 5 bases at J, with 17 bases between the two ends. Germline lookup yields CDR1 SGHVS and CDR2 FQNEAQ. The CDR3 extends over 15 amino acids. The CDR3: CASSSYGSSAYGYTF. CDR3 nucleotides: TGTGCCAGCAGCTCGTACGGGAGCTCTGCATATGGCTACACCTTC.

The chain uses TRBV28 and TRBJ2-1; TRBD2 is a possible D gene (6 bases). The V and J ends lost 3 bases and 2 bases respectively, with 23 bases between them. The CDR3 runs 19 residues. CDR1 and CDR2 (germline): MDHEN, SYDVKM. CDR3 loop: CASSLAGHKGSRPYNEQFF. CDR3 nucleotides: TGTGCCAGCAGTTTGGCGGGGCATAAGGGCTCAAGGCCCTACAATGAGCAGTTCTTC.

The rearrangement uses TRBV3-1 (or the pseudogene TRBV3-2) and TRBJ2-2; TRBD2 agrees at 8 bases. Germline CDR1 and CDR2: LGHDT and YNNKEL (reference sequence). There are 20 residues in the CDR3. The junction had 18 bases not matched to a gene; V was cut back by 5 bases and J by 1 base. The CDR3 loop reads CASSGEARFGREENTGELFF. In DNA, the CDR3 is TGTGCCAGCAGCGGGGAAGCCAGATTCGGGCGGGAGGAGAACACCGGGGAGCTGTTTTTT.

The rearrangement uses TRBV6-6 and TRBJ2-7, with D tentatively TRBD1 (5 bases). V lost 8 bases and J 5 bases, leaving 13 bases between the germline ends. Germline CDR1 and CDR2: MNHNY and SVGAGI (reference sequence). This CDR3 has 12 amino acids. The CDR3 nucleotides read TGTGCCAGCGCCGCGGCAGGGCACGAGCAGTACGTC. Residues: CASAAAGHEQYV.

The chain uses TRBV7-9 and TRBJ1-1; TRBD1 matches at 7 bases. V shed 6 bases and J 4 bases; nucleotides not matched to a gene: 11. In germline, CDR1 is SEHNR, CDR2 FQNEAQ (reference sequence). This CDR3 has 15 residues. This CDR3 reads CASRDPTGLSTEAFF. In nucleotides, the CDR3 is TGTGCCAGCAGGGACCCGACAGGGCTGAGCACTGAAGCTTTCTTT.

The V gene is TRBV5-1, the J gene TRBJ2-1; tentative D call: TRBD2 (5 bases). Between the trimmed V and J ends, which lost 0 bases and 3 bases, there was a span of 19 bases. This CDR3 spans 18 amino acids. CDR1 is SGHRS and CDR2 is YFSETQ in the germline V gene. The CDR3 DNA is TGCGCCAGCAGCTTGGTTGAGGGCGGACGAGGGTACTACAATGAGCAGTTCTTC. Amino acid sequence: CASSLVEGGRGYYNEQFF.

The chain combines TRBV5-6 with TRBJ1-1; 7 nucleotides match TRBD1. The germline CDR1 and CDR2 sequences are SGHDT and YYEEEE. Trimming removed 4 bases from V and 1 base from J; junction bases left unmatched: 7. This CDR3 has 15 residues. The CDR3 is CASSRVTGTNTEAFF. The CDR3 bases are TGTGCCAGCAGCCGGGTGACAGGGACGAACACTGAAGCTTTCTTT. The full variable domain, its missing parts supplied by reference TRBV5-6 and TRBJ1-1, is DAGVTQSPTHLIKTRGQQVTLRCSPKSGHDTVSWYQQALGQGPQFIFQYYEEEERQRGNFPDRFSGHQFPNYSSELNVNALLLGDSALYLCASSRVTGTNTEAFFGQGTRLTVV.

The rearrangement uses TRBV7-2 and TRBJ2-1, with 7 bases fitting TRBD2. After removal of 5 bases from V and 6 bases from J, the junction contained 7 bases not matched to a gene. The length of the CDR3 is 14 residues. Germline CDR1 reads SGHTA; CDR2 reads FQGNSA. The CDR3 reads CASSPNGRANEQFF. CDR3 bases: TGTGCCAGCAGCCCGAATGGGAGGGCCAATGAGCAGTTCTTC.

Only a few counts were recorded for this clone. The V call is TRBV7-8, the J call TRBJ1-4; D perhaps matches TRBD1 (6 bases). The CDR3 is 15 residues long. V lost 5 bases, J lost 8 bases, and 18 bases lay in between. Germline CDR1 and CDR2: SGHVS and FQNEAQ. The CDR3 region has the DNA TGTGCCAGCAGCCCTAGGGGGAAAGAATGGGAAAAACTGTTTTTT. This translates into CASSPRGKEWEKLFF.

This chain uses TRBV5-1 with TRBJ2-2; D might be TRBD1 (6 bases). The CDR3 totals 16 residues. V lost 6 bases to trimming and J lost 1 base, with 16 bases between them. Germline values: CDR1 SGHRS, CDR2 YFSETQ. The CDR3 loop is CASTPPLQGNTGELFF. DNA of the CDR3: TGCGCCAGCACGCCTCCCTTACAGGGGAACACCGGGGAGCTGTTTTTT.